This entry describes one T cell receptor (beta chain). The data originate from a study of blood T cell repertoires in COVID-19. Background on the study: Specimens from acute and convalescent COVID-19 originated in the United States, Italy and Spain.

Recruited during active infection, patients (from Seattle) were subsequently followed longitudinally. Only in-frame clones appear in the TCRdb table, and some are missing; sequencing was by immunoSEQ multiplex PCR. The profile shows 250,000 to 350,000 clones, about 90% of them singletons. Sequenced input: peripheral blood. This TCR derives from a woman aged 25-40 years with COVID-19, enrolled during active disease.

In DNA form, the CDR3 reads TGTGCCAGCAGCTTAAGCGGGAGGTCCTACGAGCAGTACTTC. It is translated as CASSLSGRSYEQYF. The chain carries TRBV5-4 and TRBJ2-7, with 9 nucleotides matching TRBD2. In germline, CDR1 is SGHNT, CDR2 YYREEE (reference sequence). V gave up 2 bases and J gave up 1 base; unmatched junction bases: 1. The CDR3 is 14 residues long.